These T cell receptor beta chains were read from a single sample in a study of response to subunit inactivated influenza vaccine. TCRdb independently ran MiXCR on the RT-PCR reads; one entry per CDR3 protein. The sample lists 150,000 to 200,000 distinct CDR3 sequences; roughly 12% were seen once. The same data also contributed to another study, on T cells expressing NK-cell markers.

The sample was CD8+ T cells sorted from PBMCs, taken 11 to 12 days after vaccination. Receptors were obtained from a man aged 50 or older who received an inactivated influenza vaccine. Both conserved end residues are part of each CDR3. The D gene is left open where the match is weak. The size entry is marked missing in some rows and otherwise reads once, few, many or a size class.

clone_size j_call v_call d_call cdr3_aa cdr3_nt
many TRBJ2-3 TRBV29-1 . CSVGDPADTQYF TGCAGCGTTGGGGATCCGGCAGATACGCAGTATTTT
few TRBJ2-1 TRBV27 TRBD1 CASTPTGIHEQFF TGTGCCAGCACCCCGACAGGGATCCATGAGCAGTTCTTC
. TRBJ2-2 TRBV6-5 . CASSYSGPDTGELFF TGTGCCAGCAGTTACTCAGGGCCGGACACCGGGGAGCTGTTTTTT
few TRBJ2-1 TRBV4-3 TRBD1 CASSQFRTGTYNEQFF TGCGCCAGCAGCCAATTCAGGACAGGGACCTACAATGAGCAGTTCTTC
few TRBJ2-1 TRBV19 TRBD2 CASSPLLAGGSLQFF TGTGCCAGTAGCCCCCTACTAGCGGGAGGCTCCCTGCAGTTCTTC
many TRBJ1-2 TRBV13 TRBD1 CASSIRDRGEVDYGYTF TGTGCCAGCAGCATAAGGGACAGGGGAGAAGTTGACTATGGCTACACCTTC
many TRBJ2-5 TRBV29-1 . CSVEDWESSLGETQYF TGCAGCGTTGAAGATTGGGAAAGTTCCTTGGGGGAGACCCAGTACTTC
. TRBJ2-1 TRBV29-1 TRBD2 CSVRFSGRGYIDEQFF TGCAGCGTTCGGTTCAGCGGGAGGGGGTATATCGATGAGCAGTTCTTC
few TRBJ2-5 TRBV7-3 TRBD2 CASSLGGGIQETQYF TGTGCCAGCAGCTTAGGCGGGGGAATCCAAGAGACCCAGTACTTC
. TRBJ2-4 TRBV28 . CASSLAGTVKNIQYF TGTGCCAGCAGTTTAGCCGGGACGGTCAAAAACATTCAGTACTTC
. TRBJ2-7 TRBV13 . CASSPRRRAPEQYF TGTGCCAGCAGCCCGAGGAGGAGGGCCCCCGAGCAGTACTTC
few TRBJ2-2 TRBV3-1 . CASSQDFGGPELFF TGTGCCAGCAGCCAAGATTTTGGGGGGCCGGAGCTGTTTTTT
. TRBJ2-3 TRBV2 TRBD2 CASSETGLAGDTDTHYF TGTGCCAGCAGTGAAACCGGACTAGCGGGAGACACAGATACGCACTATTTT
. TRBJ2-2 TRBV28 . CASSLPGTNTGELFF TGTGCCAGCAGTTTACCGGGGACGAACACCGGGGAGCTGTTTTTT
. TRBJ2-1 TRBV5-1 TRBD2 CASSPTSGRAGGNEQFF TGCGCCAGCAGCCCGACTAGCGGGAGGGCCGGGGGGAATGAGCAGTTCTTC
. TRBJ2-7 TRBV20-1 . CSARVGGVGEQYF TGCAGTGCTAGAGTCGGAGGGGTCGGCGAGCAGTACTTC
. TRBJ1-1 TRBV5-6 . CASRVGWGYVYTEAFF TGTGCCAGCAGGGTCGGCTGGGGGTACGTGTACACTGAAGCTTTCTTT
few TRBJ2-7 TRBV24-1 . CATSDYVGQYF TGTGCCACCAGTGATTACGTTGGGCAGTACTTC
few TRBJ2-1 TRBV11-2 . CASSKGDISPYNEQFF TGTGCCAGCAGCAAAGGGGACATCAGCCCCTACAATGAGCAGTTCTTC
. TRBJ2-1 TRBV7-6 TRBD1 CASSFGTGDKFF TGTGCCAGCAGCTTCGGGACAGGGGATAAGTTCTTC
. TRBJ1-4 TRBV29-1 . CSVEGGDEKLFF TGCAGCGTTGAGGGCGGTGATGAAAAACTGTTTTTT
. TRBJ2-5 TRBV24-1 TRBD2 CATSDLTSGRGETQYF TGTGCCACCAGTGATTTGACTAGCGGGAGGGGCGAGACCCAGTACTTC
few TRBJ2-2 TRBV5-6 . CASSLETRLRAGELFF TGTGCCAGCAGCTTGGAGACTAGGTTGAGGGCCGGGGAGCTGTTTTTT
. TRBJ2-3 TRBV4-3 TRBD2 CASSHRTSGGTDTQYF TGCGCCAGCAGCCATCGGACTAGCGGGGGCACAGATACGCAGTATTTT